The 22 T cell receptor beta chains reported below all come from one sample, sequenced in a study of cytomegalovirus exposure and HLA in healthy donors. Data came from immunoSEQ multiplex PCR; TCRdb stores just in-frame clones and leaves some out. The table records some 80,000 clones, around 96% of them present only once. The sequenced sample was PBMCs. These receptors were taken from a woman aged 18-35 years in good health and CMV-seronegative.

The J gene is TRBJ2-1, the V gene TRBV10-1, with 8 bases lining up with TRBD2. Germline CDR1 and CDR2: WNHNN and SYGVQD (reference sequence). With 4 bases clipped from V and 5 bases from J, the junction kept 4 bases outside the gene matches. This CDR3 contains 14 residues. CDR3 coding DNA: TGCGCCAGCAGTGTGGGGACTAGGGACAATGAGCAGTTCTTC. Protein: CASSVGTRDNEQFF.

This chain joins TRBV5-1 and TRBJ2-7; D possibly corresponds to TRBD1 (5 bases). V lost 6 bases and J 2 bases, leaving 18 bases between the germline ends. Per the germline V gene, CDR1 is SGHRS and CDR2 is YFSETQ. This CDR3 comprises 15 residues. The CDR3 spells CASTESGNVAYEQYF. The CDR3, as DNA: TGCGCCAGCACAGAGTCAGGGAATGTAGCCTACGAGCAGTACTTC.

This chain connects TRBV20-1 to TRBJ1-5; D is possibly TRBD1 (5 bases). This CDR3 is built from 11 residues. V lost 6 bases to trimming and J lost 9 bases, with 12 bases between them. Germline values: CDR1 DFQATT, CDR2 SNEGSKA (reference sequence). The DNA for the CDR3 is TGCAGTGCGACAGAGATGGGGCCCCAGCATTTT. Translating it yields CSATEMGPQHF.

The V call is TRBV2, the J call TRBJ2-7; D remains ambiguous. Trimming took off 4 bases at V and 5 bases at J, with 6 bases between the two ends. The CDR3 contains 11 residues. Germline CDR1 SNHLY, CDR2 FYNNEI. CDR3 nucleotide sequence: TGTGCCAGCAGTGGAGCTAACGAGCAGTACTTC. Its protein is CASSGANEQYF.

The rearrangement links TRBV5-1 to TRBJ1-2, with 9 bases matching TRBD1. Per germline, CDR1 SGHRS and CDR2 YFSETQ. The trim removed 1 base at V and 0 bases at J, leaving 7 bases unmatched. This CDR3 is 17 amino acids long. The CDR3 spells CASSLPRTGVTNYGYTF. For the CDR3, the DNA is TGCGCCAGCAGCTTGCCAAGGACAGGGGTTACTAACTATGGCTACACCTTC.

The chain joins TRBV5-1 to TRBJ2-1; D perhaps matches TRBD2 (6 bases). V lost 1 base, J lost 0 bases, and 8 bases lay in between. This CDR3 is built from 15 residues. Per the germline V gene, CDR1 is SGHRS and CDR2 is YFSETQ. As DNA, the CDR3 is TGCGCCAGCAGCTTGTCTAGCGTCTCCTACAATGAGCAGTTCTTC. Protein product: CASSLSSVSYNEQFF.

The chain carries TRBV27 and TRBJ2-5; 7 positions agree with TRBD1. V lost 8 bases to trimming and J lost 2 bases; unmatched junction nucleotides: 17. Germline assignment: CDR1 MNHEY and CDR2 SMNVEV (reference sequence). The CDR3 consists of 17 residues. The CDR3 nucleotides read TGTGCCAGCGGGGAGCCCCCCAGGTGGGACAGACAAGAGACCCAGTACTTC. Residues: CASGEPPRWDRQETQYF.

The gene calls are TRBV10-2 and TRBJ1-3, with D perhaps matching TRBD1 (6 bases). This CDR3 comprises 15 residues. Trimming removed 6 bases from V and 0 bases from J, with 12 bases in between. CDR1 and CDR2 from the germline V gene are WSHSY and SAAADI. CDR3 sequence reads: CASRDTGHSGNTIYF. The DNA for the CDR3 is TGCGCCAGCAGGGATACAGGGCACTCTGGAAACACCATATATTTT.

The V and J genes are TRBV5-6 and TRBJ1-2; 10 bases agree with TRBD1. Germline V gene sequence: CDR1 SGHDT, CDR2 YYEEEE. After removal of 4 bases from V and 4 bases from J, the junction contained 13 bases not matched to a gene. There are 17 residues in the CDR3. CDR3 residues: CASSPTGTGDLRYGYTF. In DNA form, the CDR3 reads TGTGCCAGCAGCCCCACCGGGACAGGGGACCTCCGCTATGGCTACACCTTC.

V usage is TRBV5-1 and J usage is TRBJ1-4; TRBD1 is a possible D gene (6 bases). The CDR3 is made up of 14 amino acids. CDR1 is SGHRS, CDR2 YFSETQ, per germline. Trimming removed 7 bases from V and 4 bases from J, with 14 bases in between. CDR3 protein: CASGQGQNNEKLFF. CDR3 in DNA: TGCGCCAGCGGCCAAGGACAGAATAATGAAAAACTGTTTTTT.

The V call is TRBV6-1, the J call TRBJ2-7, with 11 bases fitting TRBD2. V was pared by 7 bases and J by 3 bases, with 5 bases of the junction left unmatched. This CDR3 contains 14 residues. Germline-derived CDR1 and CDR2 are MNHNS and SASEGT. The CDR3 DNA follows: TGTGCCAGCACCGGGACTAGCGGCCTCTACGAGCAGTACTTC. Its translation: CASTGTSGLYEQYF.

Written as DNA, the CDR3 is TGTGCCAGCAGCTTGGAGGGGTCTGGAAACACCATATATTTT. Residues: CASSLEGSGNTIYF. V usage is TRBV7-2 and J usage is TRBJ1-3; D possibly corresponds to TRBD1 (5 bases). Germline assignment: CDR1 SGHTA and CDR2 FQGNSA. The length of the CDR3 is 14 residues. Trimming removed 3 bases from V and 1 base from J, with 7 bases in between.

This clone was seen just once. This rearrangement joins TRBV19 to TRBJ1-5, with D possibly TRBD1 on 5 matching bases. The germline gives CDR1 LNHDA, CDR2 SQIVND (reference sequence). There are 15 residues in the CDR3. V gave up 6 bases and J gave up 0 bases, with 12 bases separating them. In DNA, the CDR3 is TGTGCCAGTAGGACGACAGTTTATAGCAATCAGCCCCAGCATTTT. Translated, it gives CASRTTVYSNQPQHF.

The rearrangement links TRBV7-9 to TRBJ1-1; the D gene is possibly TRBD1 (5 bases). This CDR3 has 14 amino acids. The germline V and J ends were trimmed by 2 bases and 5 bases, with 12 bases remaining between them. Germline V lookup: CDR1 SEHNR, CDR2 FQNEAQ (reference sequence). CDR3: CASSLNGGRTEAFF. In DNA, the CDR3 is TGTGCCAGCAGCTTAAACGGGGGAAGGACTGAAGCTTTCTTT.

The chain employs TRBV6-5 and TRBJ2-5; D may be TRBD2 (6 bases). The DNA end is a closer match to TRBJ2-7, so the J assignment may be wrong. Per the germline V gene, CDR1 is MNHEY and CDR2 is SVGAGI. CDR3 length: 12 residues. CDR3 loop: CASSTGTDEQYF. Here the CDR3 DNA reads TGTGCCAGCAGTACCGGGACTGACGAGCAGTACTTC.

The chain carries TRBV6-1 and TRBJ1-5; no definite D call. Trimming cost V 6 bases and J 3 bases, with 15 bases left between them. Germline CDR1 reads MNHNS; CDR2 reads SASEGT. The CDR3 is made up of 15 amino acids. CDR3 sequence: CASSASRQVNQPQHF. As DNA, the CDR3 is TGTGCCAGCAGCGCTTCTCGACAAGTCAATCAGCCCCAGCATTTT.

In DNA form, the CDR3 reads TGTGCCAGCAGTCGACAGGGAGATCAGCCCCAGCATTTT. This gives the protein CASSRQGDQPQHF. The chain has TRBV6-6 and TRBJ1-5; 7 bases are shared with TRBD1. Germline V gene sequence: CDR1 MNHNY, CDR2 SVGAGI (reference sequence). V dropped 5 bases and J dropped 5; count of bases not matched to a gene: 3. This CDR3 has 13 amino acids.

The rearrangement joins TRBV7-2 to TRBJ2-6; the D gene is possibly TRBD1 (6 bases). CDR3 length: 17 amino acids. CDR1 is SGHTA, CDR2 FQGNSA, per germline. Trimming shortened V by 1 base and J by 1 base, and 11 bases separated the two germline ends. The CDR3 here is CASSLGYRGSGANVLTF. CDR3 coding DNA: TGTGCCAGCAGCTTAGGTTATAGGGGGTCTGGGGCCAACGTCCTGACTTTC.

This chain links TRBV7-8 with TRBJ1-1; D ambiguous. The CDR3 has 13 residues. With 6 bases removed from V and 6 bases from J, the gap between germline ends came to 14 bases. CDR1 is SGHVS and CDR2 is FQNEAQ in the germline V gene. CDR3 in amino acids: CASSFTAGAEAFF. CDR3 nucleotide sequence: TGTGCCAGCAGTTTTACAGCCGGGGCTGAAGCTTTCTTT.

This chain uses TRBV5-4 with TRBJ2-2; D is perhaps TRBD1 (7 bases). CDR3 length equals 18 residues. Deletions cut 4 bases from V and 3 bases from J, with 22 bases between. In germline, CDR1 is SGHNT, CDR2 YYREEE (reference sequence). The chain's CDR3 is CASSQIFDRAGYTGELFF. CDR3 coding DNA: TGTGCCAGCAGCCAAATATTTGACAGGGCGGGATACACCGGGGAGCTGTTTTTT.

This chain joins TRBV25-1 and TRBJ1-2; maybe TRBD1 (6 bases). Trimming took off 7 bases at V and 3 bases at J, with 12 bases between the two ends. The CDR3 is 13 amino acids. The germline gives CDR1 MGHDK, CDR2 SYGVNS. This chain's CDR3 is CASKGGDYYGYTF. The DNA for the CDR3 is TGTGCCAGCAAAGGGGGGGATTACTATGGCTACACCTTC.

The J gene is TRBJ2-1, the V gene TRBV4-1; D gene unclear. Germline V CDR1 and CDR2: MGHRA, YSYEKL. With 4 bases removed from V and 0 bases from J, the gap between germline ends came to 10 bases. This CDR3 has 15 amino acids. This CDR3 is CASSLVESSYNEQFF. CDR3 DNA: TGCGCCAGCAGCCTCGTAGAGAGCTCCTACAATGAGCAGTTCTTC.